The sequence of this T cell receptor beta chain was determined in a study of blood T cell repertoires in COVID-19. On the study more broadly: Samples of COVID-19 (acute and convalescent) were obtained from the United States, Italy and Spain. T cells, B-cell-depleted T cells, or PBMCs supplied cDNA or gDNA.

Germline CDR1 is MGHDK and CDR2 is SYGVNS. V was pared by 1 base and J by 2 bases, with 3 bases of the junction left unmatched. This CDR3 has 15 amino acids. As originally analysed: Estimation of nucleated cell counts relied on the amplification of reference gene primers. Libraries were prepared by immunoSEQ multiplex PCR; TCRdb keeps only in-frame clonotypes and omits some of them. The DNA was the basis for D and trimming; V, J and clone size are from that table. The data hold some 140,000 clones, with 81% observed a single time. V and J are TRBV25-1 and TRBJ1-2, with 8 positions matching TRBD1. The clonotype comes from a woman aged 60-75 years with active or convalescent COVID-19. Sequencing used peripheral blood. CDR3 region: CASSESRTGNYGYTF. In DNA form, the CDR3 reads TGTGCCAGCAGTGAATCTCGGACAGGGAACTATGGCTACACCTTC.